This TCR beta chain came from a study of diagnostic markers for celiac disease (dated by TCRdb to between 2020 and 2021). TCRdb names Illumina MiSeq as the instrument used. Reads reprocessed by TCRdb are summarized as one entry per CDR3 protein sequence, and DNA is absent. This sample's clone table shows about 6,000 distinct CDR3 sequences. Over 4.5% of the sample is in the top ten clones. About this clonotype: There is no known antigen for this receptor.

Sequencing used either unsorted cells or a sorted T cell fraction (not recorded which). The receptor's source is a human donor. This table probably holds off-target reads from a library built for another chain.

CDR3 reads: CASSQGVWDLPSIDEQFF. The chain couples TRBV3-1 to TRBJ2-1; as DNA is missing, the TRBD2 call by TCRdb cannot be tested. The CDR3 covers 18 residues, taking in both the cysteine and the phenylalanine. DNA for this receptor is not on file. The germline V gene (reference sequence) supplies CDR1 LGHDT and CDR2 YNNKEL.